What follows describes a single T cell receptor beta chain. Its antigen target is currently unknown. No base quality information exists; no much larger clone differs at one position. The CDR3 starts with the cysteine, ends with the phenylalanine, and has 17 residues. Here the CDR3 DNA is all that survives: 51 bases in frame from base 1. The germline V gene encodes CDR1 ENHRY and CDR2 SYGVKD. V is clipped by 4 bases and J by 1 base, and the sequence between their germline boundaries is 19 bases long. This sample stems from a study of yellow fever vaccine responses in identical twins (dated by TCRdb to 2016 to 2019). The study in broad terms: In the study, vaccine-responding T cell clones were precisely tracked in identical twins. General findings and caveats noted by the study authors: According to the authors, the vaccine-induced T cell response in identical twins seemed to be partly convergent and partly specific to each individual.

Libraries were made using RT-PCR. The sequencer listed for this sample is Illumina HiSeq 2500. TCRdb applied fastp at Q25 and MiXCR to the public reads, then kept only in-frame beta chains. One record per CDR3 amino acid sequence lists the most common genes and DNA. This sample is represented by around 20,000 distinct CDR3 sequences; nearly 70% of them were singletons. The leading ten clones occupy approximately 2.2% of the sample. The specimen was T cells from blood (PBMCs), unsorted or a sorted subset (not recorded which), collected before or after yellow fever vaccination (not recorded which). The chain joins TRBV10-3 to TRBJ1-2; a tentative D match to TRBD1 spans 6 bases. This TCR derives from a woman under 30 who received the yellow fever vaccine. Donor details come from another sample of the same person, matched by shared clones. The sequence in DNA is TGTGCCATCAGTGTACGGGGGCCCCTGCTCAATAACTATGGCTACACCTTC. This encodes CAISVRGPLLNNYGYTF.